Listed below are T cell receptor beta chains from one sample, sequenced in a study of vaccination effects on CD4 cells after COVID-19. Assay: immunoSEQ multiplex PCR; the TCRdb copy retains only in-frame clones and omits some. The sample has around 24,000 clones, 60% to 80% seen once. No antigens are known for them. The material was CD4+ T cells from PBMCs cultured with SARS-CoV-2 spike peptides, obtained after COVID-19 vaccination. These receptors all stem from a human donor who received a COVID-19 vaccine. Some clones in this sample may be carry-over from other donors' samples. Each CDR3 is given with its conserved first and last residue. The order of the fields is J gene, V gene, CDR3 length, clone size, D gene, CDR3 protein, CDR3 DNA. The D gene is left open where the match is weak. Expanded clones are given a class, and other clones once, few, many or no size at all.

j_gene: TRBJ2-6; v_gene: TRBV5-4; len: 14; abundance: NA; d_gene: NA; CDR3aa: CASWHYSGANVLTF; CDR3nt: TGTGCCAGCTGGCATTACTCTGGGGCCAACGTCCTGACTTTC
j_gene: TRBJ2-2; v_gene: TRBV14; len: 16; abundance: NA; d_gene: NA; CDR3aa: CASSSVPAENTGELFF; CDR3nt: TGTGCCAGCAGCTCAGTCCCAGCAGAAAACACCGGGGAGCTGTTTTTT
j_gene: TRBJ2-3; v_gene: TRBV24-1; len: 13; abundance: NA; d_gene: NA; CDR3aa: CATSDPHTDTQYF; CDR3nt: TGTGCCACCAGTGACCCTCACACAGATACGCAGTATTTT
j_gene: TRBJ2-3; v_gene: TRBV24-1; len: 17; abundance: NA; d_gene: NA; CDR3aa: CATSDLDFGGVTDTQYF; CDR3nt: TGTGCCACCAGTGATTTGGATTTTGGGGGCGTCACAGATACGCAGTATTTT
j_gene: TRBJ1-6; v_gene: TRBV6-6; len: 15; abundance: NA; d_gene: NA; CDR3aa: CASTTGGHYNSPLHF; CDR3nt: TGTGCCAGCACCACGGGGGGACACTATAATTCACCCCTCCACTTT
j_gene: TRBJ2-2; v_gene: TRBV6-1; len: 13; abundance: NA; d_gene: NA; CDR3aa: CASSDWNTGELFF; CDR3nt: TGTGCCAGCAGTGATTGGAACACCGGGGAGCTGTTTTTT
j_gene: TRBJ1-5; v_gene: TRBV7-2; len: 14; abundance: NA; d_gene: NA; CDR3aa: CASSSGRNNQPQHF; CDR3nt: TGTGCCAGCAGCTCCGGACGGAACAATCAGCCCCAGCATTTT
j_gene: TRBJ2-3; v_gene: TRBV7-3; len: 14; abundance: NA; d_gene: NA; CDR3aa: CASSLVLGADTQYF; CDR3nt: TGTGCCAGCAGCCTGGTTCTTGGGGCAGATACGCAGTATTTT
j_gene: TRBJ1-2; v_gene: TRBV5-1; len: 14; abundance: NA; d_gene: NA; CDR3aa: CASSLATTLYGYTF; CDR3nt: TGCGCCAGCAGCTTGGCGACGACACTCTATGGCTACACCTTC
j_gene: TRBJ1-5; v_gene: TRBV24-1; len: 15; abundance: NA; d_gene: NA; CDR3aa: CATSSAGASNQPQHF; CDR3nt: TGTGCCACCAGTTCCGCAGGGGCGAGCAATCAGCCCCAGCATTTT
j_gene: TRBJ2-1; v_gene: TRBV18; len: 15; abundance: NA; d_gene: NA; CDR3aa: CASSPPRQVYIEQFF; CDR3nt: TGTGCCAGCTCACCGCCCAGACAGGTCTATATTGAGCAGTTCTTC
j_gene: TRBJ1-5; v_gene: TRBV27; len: 16; abundance: few; d_gene: NA; CDR3aa: CASSFKGVDGVEPQHF; CDR3nt: TGTGCCAGCAGTTTTAAGGGTGTAGACGGGGTGGAGCCCCAGCATTTT
j_gene: TRBJ2-1; v_gene: TRBV4-1; len: 14; abundance: once; d_gene: NA; CDR3aa: CASSLLVTYNEQFF; CDR3nt: TGCGCCAGCAGCCTCCTAGTAACCTACAATGAGCAGTTCTTC
j_gene: TRBJ2-1; v_gene: TRBV18; len: 15; abundance: NA; d_gene: TRBD2; CDR3aa: CASSPPGTRDNEQFF; CDR3nt: TGTGCCAGCTCACCACCCGGGACTAGAGACAATGAGCAGTTCTTC
j_gene: TRBJ1-6; v_gene: TRBV7-9; len: 14; abundance: NA; d_gene: NA; CDR3aa: CASSRHAENSPLHF; CDR3nt: TGTGCCAGCAGCCGTCACGCGGAGAATTCACCCCTCCACTTT
j_gene: TRBJ2-3; v_gene: TRBV7-7; len: 18; abundance: NA; d_gene: TRBD2; CDR3aa: CASSPRTSGERTADTQYF; CDR3nt: TGTGCCAGCAGTCCTCGGACTAGCGGGGAACGAACGGCAGATACGCAGTATTTT
j_gene: TRBJ2-3; v_gene: TRBV7-2; len: 15; abundance: NA; d_gene: TRBD2; CDR3aa: CASSSPRAGSEAQYF; CDR3nt: TGTGCCAGCAGCTCTCCACGAGCGGGATCCGAAGCGCAGTATTTT
j_gene: TRBJ1-3; v_gene: TRBV19; len: 12; abundance: NA; d_gene: NA; CDR3aa: CASKGPGNTIYF; CDR3nt: TGTGCCAGTAAGGGCCCTGGAAACACCATATATTTT
j_gene: TRBJ1-2; v_gene: TRBV6-5; len: 14; abundance: NA; d_gene: NA; CDR3aa: CASNPPGFGYGYTF; CDR3nt: TGTGCCAGCAACCCCCCGGGGTTTGGATATGGCTACACCTTC
j_gene: TRBJ2-2; v_gene: TRBV6-5; len: 12; abundance: NA; d_gene: NA; CDR3aa: CASRRGAGELFF; CDR3nt: TGTGCCAGCAGGCGGGGAGCCGGGGAGCTGTTTTTT
j_gene: TRBJ1-5; v_gene: TRBV2; len: 15; abundance: NA; d_gene: NA; CDR3aa: CASSNLRDGDQPQHF; CDR3nt: TGTGCCAGCAGTAACCTCCGGGACGGTGATCAGCCCCAGCATTTT
j_gene: TRBJ1-5; v_gene: TRBV6-2/TRBV6-3; len: 15; abundance: NA; d_gene: NA; CDR3aa: CASSYKGLGIQPQHF; CDR3nt: TGTGCCAGCAGTTACAAGGGCCTAGGTATTCAGCCCCAGCATTTT
j_gene: TRBJ2-1; v_gene: TRBV4-1; len: 16; abundance: few; d_gene: NA; CDR3aa: CASSRGGGKGYNEQFF; CDR3nt: TGCGCCAGCAGCCGGGGAGGGGGAAAGGGCTACAATGAGCAGTTCTTC
j_gene: TRBJ2-3; v_gene: TRBV29-1; len: 12; abundance: NA; d_gene: TRBD1; CDR3aa: CSVGQGADTQYF; CDR3nt: TGCAGCGTTGGACAGGGGGCAGATACGCAGTATTTT
j_gene: TRBJ1-2; v_gene: TRBV30; len: 13; abundance: once; d_gene: NA; CDR3aa: CAWSTTGSVGYTF; CDR3nt: TGTGCCTGGAGTACCACAGGGTCGGTTGGCTACACCTTC
j_gene: TRBJ1-5; v_gene: TRBV19; len: 14; abundance: medium-sized; d_gene: NA; CDR3aa: CASSKGHPDQPQHF; CDR3nt: TGTGCCAGTAGTAAGGGACACCCAGATCAGCCCCAGCATTTT
j_gene: TRBJ1-1; v_gene: TRBV20-1; len: 11; abundance: NA; d_gene: NA; CDR3aa: CSATAAAEAFF; CDR3nt: TGCAGTGCTACAGCGGCGGCGGAAGCTTTCTTT
j_gene: TRBJ1-2; v_gene: TRBV7-9; len: 14; abundance: few; d_gene: NA; CDR3aa: CASSLDSGNYGYTF; CDR3nt: TGTGCCAGCAGCTTAGATAGTGGTAACTATGGCTACACCTTC
j_gene: TRBJ2-3; v_gene: TRBV25-1; len: 13; abundance: NA; d_gene: NA; CDR3aa: CASSRQGGSTQYF; CDR3nt: TGTGCCAGCAGTAGACAGGGAGGGTCTACGCAGTATTTT
j_gene: TRBJ2-2; v_gene: TRBV6-2/TRBV6-3; len: 18; abundance: NA; d_gene: NA; CDR3aa: CASSSHLFGGLGTGELFF; CDR3nt: TGTGCCAGCAGCTCGCACCTTTTTGGGGGGCTGGGCACCGGGGAGCTGTTTTTT
j_gene: TRBJ2-5; v_gene: TRBV19; len: 15; abundance: NA; d_gene: TRBD2; CDR3aa: CASSPQRGGTETQYF; CDR3nt: TGTGCCAGTAGTCCCCAGCGGGGAGGGACGGAGACCCAGTACTTC
j_gene: TRBJ2-3; v_gene: TRBV29-1; len: 13; abundance: NA; d_gene: NA; CDR3aa: CSAQADGTDTQYF; CDR3nt: TGCAGCGCCCAAGCGGACGGAACAGATACGCAGTATTTT
j_gene: TRBJ1-2; v_gene: TRBV3-1/TRBV3-2; len: 16; abundance: NA; d_gene: NA; CDR3aa: CASSQEDRVQRSGYTF; CDR3nt: TGTGCCAGCAGCCAAGAAGATAGGGTCCAAAGAAGCGGCTACACCTTC
j_gene: TRBJ1-2; v_gene: TRBV30; len: 17; abundance: NA; d_gene: NA; CDR3aa: CAWSVISSAGDRGGYTF; CDR3nt: TGTGCCTGGAGTGTCATCTCGTCGGCAGGGGATCGAGGTGGCTACACCTTC
j_gene: TRBJ2-3; v_gene: TRBV5-4; len: 17; abundance: NA; d_gene: TRBD2; CDR3aa: CASSLVIAGGYTDTQYF; CDR3nt: TGTGCCAGCAGCTTGGTTATAGCGGGGGGATACACAGATACGCAGTATTTT
j_gene: TRBJ2-3; v_gene: TRBV7-2; len: 13; abundance: NA; d_gene: TRBD1; CDR3aa: CASSQGAADTQYF; CDR3nt: TGTGCCAGCAGCCAGGGGGCGGCGGATACGCAGTATTTT
j_gene: TRBJ1-1; v_gene: TRBV5-4; len: 15; abundance: NA; d_gene: NA; CDR3aa: CASSLFLSANTEAFF; CDR3nt: TGTGCCAGCAGCTTGTTTCTGTCAGCCAACACTGAAGCTTTCTTT
j_gene: TRBJ1-5; v_gene: TRBV19; len: 15; abundance: NA; d_gene: NA; CDR3aa: CASSSLRTENQPQHF; CDR3nt: TGTGCCAGTAGTAGCCTAAGGACAGAGAATCAGCCCCAGCATTTT
j_gene: TRBJ1-4; v_gene: TRBV5-1; len: 18; abundance: few; d_gene: TRBD1; CDR3aa: CASSLAGTGGATNEKLFF; CDR3nt: TGCGCCAGCAGCTTGGCCGGGACAGGGGGGGCAACTAATGAAAAACTGTTTTTT
j_gene: TRBJ2-1; v_gene: TRBV19; len: 17; abundance: NA; d_gene: TRBD2; CDR3aa: CASSVRLAGAPYNEQFF; CDR3nt: TGTGCCAGTAGTGTCCGACTAGCGGGGGCCCCCTACAATGAGCAGTTCTTC
j_gene: TRBJ1-2; v_gene: TRBV5-1; len: 14; abundance: once; d_gene: NA; CDR3aa: CASSLESGNYGYTF; CDR3nt: TGCGCCAGCAGCTTGGAATCAGGGAACTATGGCTACACCTTC
j_gene: TRBJ2-5; v_gene: TRBV18; len: 14; abundance: NA; d_gene: NA; CDR3aa: CASSPAGTSETQYF; CDR3nt: TGTGCCAGCTCACCAGCCGGGACTTCAGAGACCCAGTACTTC
j_gene: TRBJ2-2; v_gene: TRBV11-1; len: 13; abundance: NA; d_gene: NA; CDR3aa: CASSYLNTGELFF; CDR3nt: TGTGCCAGCAGCTATCTAAACACCGGGGAGCTGTTTTTT
j_gene: TRBJ2-2; v_gene: TRBV5-1; len: 14; abundance: NA; d_gene: NA; CDR3aa: CASSLTTNTGELFF; CDR3nt: TGCGCCAGCAGCCTGACAACGAACACCGGGGAGCTGTTTTTT
j_gene: TRBJ1-2; v_gene: TRBV5-1; len: 14; abundance: once; d_gene: NA; CDR3aa: CASSLGQAEYGYTF; CDR3nt: TGCGCCAGCAGCTTGGGACAGGCGGAGTATGGCTACACCTTC
j_gene: TRBJ1-6; v_gene: TRBV5-5; len: 16; abundance: NA; d_gene: NA; CDR3aa: CASSLFWPPGNSPLHF; CDR3nt: TGTGCCAGCAGCTTGTTCTGGCCGCCTGGGAATTCACCCCTCCACTTT
j_gene: TRBJ2-3; v_gene: TRBV2; len: 15; abundance: NA; d_gene: TRBD2; CDR3aa: CASSRSGVSTDTQYF; CDR3nt: TGTGCCAGCAGTCGGAGCGGGGTCAGCACAGATACGCAGTATTTT